The 21 T cell receptor beta chains in this list originate from one sample, sequenced in a study of blood T cell repertoires in COVID-19. The table came from immunoSEQ multiplex PCR; TCRdb's copy has only in-frame clones and leaves some out. The sample contains about 64,000 clones, about 66% of which appear only once. Material for sequencing was PBMCs or T cells enriched from blood (not recorded which). Every receptor here comes from an older woman who had been exposed to COVID-19.

This chain uses TRBV29-1 with TRBJ2-2; TRBD2 might be the D (5 bases). From germline, CDR1 is SQVTM and CDR2 ANQGSEA. The CDR3 is 13 amino acids. Trimming stripped 7 bases from V and 7 bases from J, with 16 bases between. The CDR3 region has the DNA TGCAGCGCCGGACTCTCCACGGACGGGGAGCTGTTTTTT. Amino acids: CSAGLSTDGELFF.

In the case of this clone: A single base is all that separates this from a far larger clone, so a read error is likely. The chain joins TRBV3-1 (or the pseudogene TRBV3-2) to TRBJ1-1; possible D gene TRBD1, 5 bases. Between the trimmed V and J ends, which lost 4 bases and 1 base, there was a span of 7 bases. CDR3 length equals 13 residues. Germline V gene sequence: CDR1 LGHDT, CDR2 YNNKEL (reference sequence). CDR3 coding DNA: TGTGCCAGCAGCCCTCAGGGGAACACTGAAGCTTTCTTT. It translates to CASSPQGNTEAFF.

The chain employs TRBV27 and TRBJ2-5; 13 bases agree with TRBD2. This CDR3 has 17 amino acids. Germline V gene data show CDR1 as MNHEY and CDR2 as SMNVEV (reference sequence). J was trimmed by 2 bases and V by 4 bases; bases with no gene match: 7. CDR3 nucleotide sequence: TGTGCCAGCAGTTGGACTAGCGGGGGAGGAGGTCAAGAGACCCAGTACTTC. Translated: CASSWTSGGGGQETQYF.

The gene calls are TRBV27 and TRBJ1-5; 11 bases align to TRBD1. The CDR3 covers 16 residues. Germline V lookup: CDR1 MNHEY, CDR2 SMNVEV (reference sequence). Unmatched junction bases numbered 6, after V lost 5 bases and J lost 3 bases. Written as DNA, the CDR3 is TGTGCCAGCAGTCCATGGACAGGGGGCTCCAATCAGCCCCAGCATTTT. This sequence encodes CASSPWTGGSNQPQHF.

This chain joins TRBV30 and TRBJ2-1, with 10 bases matching TRBD2. V lost 4 bases to trimming and J lost 5 bases; unmatched junction nucleotides: 17. The CDR3 runs 18 residues. Germline CDR1 reads GTSNPN; CDR2 reads SVGIG (reference sequence). The CDR3 sequence is CAWKMKGVGTSANNEQFF. In DNA, the CDR3 is TGTGCCTGGAAGATGAAGGGTGTGGGGACTAGCGCGAACAATGAGCAGTTCTTC.

This clone was observed a few times. The rearrangement links TRBV28 to TRBJ1-3, with D perhaps TRBD1 (5 bases). Looked up from germline, CDR1 is MDHEN and CDR2 is SYDVKM. V was pared by 7 bases and J by 4 bases, with 14 bases between. This CDR3 has 14 residues. The CDR3 DNA reads TGTGCCAGCATCCCTGGCAGGGTAGGAAACACCATATATTTT. Its protein is CASIPGRVGNTIYF.

The CDR3 nucleotides read TGTGCCAGCAGCTTGGGACAGCAAGAGACCCAGTACTTC. It yields the protein CASSLGQQETQYF. The rearrangement links TRBV5-4 to TRBJ2-5; maybe TRBD1 (5 bases). Germline V lookup: CDR1 SGHNT, CDR2 YYREEE (reference sequence). V was cut by 0 bases and J by 2 bases, with 5 bases left in between. CDR3 length: 13 residues. The entire variable domain, with the rest obtained from reference TRBV5-4 and TRBJ2-5, is as follows: ETGVTQSPTHLIKTRGQQVTLRCSSQSGHNTVSWYQQALGQGPQFIFQYYREEENGRGNFPPRFSGLQFPNYSSELNVNALELDDSALYLCASSLGQQETQYFGPGTRLLVL.

The chain joins TRBV14 to TRBJ2-1; TRBD1 aligns across 7 bases. CDR1 is SGHDN, CDR2 FVKESK, per germline. There are 12 residues in the CDR3. V lost 5 bases, J lost 8 bases, and 3 bases stayed unmatched. This chain's CDR3 is CASSTTGYEQFF. The CDR3 nucleotides are TGTGCCAGCAGCACGACAGGGTATGAGCAGTTCTTC.

The genes are TRBV4-3 and TRBJ1-2, with D unclear. This CDR3 contains 17 residues. V lost 0 bases, J lost 4 bases, and 18 bases lay in between. Germline CDR1 and CDR2: LGHNA and YSLEER. The CDR3 DNA follows: TGCGCCAGCAGCCAAGATGTTATTGGGGAGTTAGGCTATGGCTACACCTTC. Its protein is CASSQDVIGELGYGYTF.

The chain links TRBV7-9 to TRBJ1-6; TRBD1 is a possible D gene (5 bases). The CDR3 runs 13 residues. Germline V CDR1 and CDR2: SEHNR, FQNEAQ (reference sequence). Between the trimmed V and J ends, which lost 5 bases and 8 bases, there was a span of 10 bases. CDR3 nucleotides: TGTGCCAGCAGCCAGGGACTCCATTCACCCCTCCACTTT. As protein: CASSQGLHSPLHF.

This clone was seen a single time. The genes are TRBV6-5 and TRBJ1-1, with 8 bases fitting TRBD1. Per germline, CDR1 MNHEY and CDR2 SVGAGI. With V trimmed by 6 bases and J by 5 bases, 5 bases remained unmatched. The CDR3 sequence is 13 residues long. In DNA form, the CDR3 reads TGTGCCAGCAGGACAGGGGTAAATACTGAAGCTTTCTTT. It codes for CASRTGVNTEAFF.

The sample holds a few counts of this clone. The V call is TRBV19, the J call TRBJ1-2; TRBD1 agrees at 10 bases. V dropped 7 bases and J dropped 3; count of bases not matched to a gene: 5. Germline V CDR1 and CDR2: LNHDA, SQIVND (reference sequence). There are 14 residues in the CDR3. As DNA, the CDR3 is TGTGCCAGTACGGACAGGGGGTCGGACTATGGCTACACCTTC. Translated: CASTDRGSDYGYTF.

The rearrangement joins TRBV19 to TRBJ1-1; D is unclear. CDR1 and CDR2 from the germline V gene are LNHDA and SQIVND (reference sequence). The length of the CDR3 is 13 residues. Trimming removed 8 bases from V and 0 bases from J, with 10 bases in between. The CDR3 loop reads CASSQYLNTEAFF. CDR3 nucleotide sequence: TGTGCCAGTTCGCAATACTTGAACACTGAAGCTTTCTTT.

The chain recombines TRBV10-1 with TRBJ1-2; D is uncertain. Germline assignment: CDR1 WNHNN and CDR2 SYGVQD (reference sequence). This CDR3 region has 14 residues. The V and J ends lost 2 bases and 5 bases respectively, with 12 bases between them. CDR3 loop: CASSEGSGEYGYTF. DNA of the CDR3: TGCGCCAGCAGTGAGGGTTCGGGAGAATATGGCTACACCTTC.

This clone was picked up one time. The chain has TRBV28 and TRBJ2-7; 9 bases are shared with TRBD2. The CDR3 contains 21 residues. From germline, CDR1 is MDHEN and CDR2 SYDVKM. The trim removed 5 bases at V and 3 bases at J, leaving 26 bases unmatched. CDR3 nucleotide sequence: TGTGCCAGCAGTCTACCTGTTGCGGGCCCCGGAAGCGGGGGGCCCTTCTACGAGCAGTACTTC. The encoded protein is CASSLPVAGPGSGGPFYEQYF.

This chain uses TRBV28 with TRBJ2-1; weak D call: TRBD2 (6 bases). The CDR3 runs to 11 residues. In germline, CDR1 is MDHEN, CDR2 SYDVKM. V was pared by 3 bases and J by 14 bases, with 11 bases between. CDR3 loop: CASSLGRGEFF. As DNA, the CDR3 is TGTGCCAGCAGTTTGGGGCGGGGCGAGTTCTTC.

This clone was observed once. The chain couples TRBV5-1 to TRBJ2-7, with no clear D. Per germline, CDR1 SGHRS and CDR2 YFSETQ. V lost 0 bases and J 2 bases, leaving 18 bases between the germline ends. This CDR3 is 17 amino acids long. The CDR3 nucleotides read TGCGCCAGCAGCTTGGGCCCGCGGCAGACCTTAACCTACGAGCAGTACTTC. Protein: CASSLGPRQTLTYEQYF.

The chain combines TRBV28 with TRBJ1-2; 8 nucleotides agree with TRBD1. This CDR3 is 13 amino acids long. The germline CDR1 and CDR2 sequences are MDHEN and SYDVKM. The V and J ends lost 6 bases and 5 bases, in that order; junction bases with no gene match: 5. CDR3 coding DNA: TGTGCCAGCAGGAAACAGGGGGGATATGGCTACACCTTC. Its protein product is CASRKQGGYGYTF.

The chain recombines TRBV28 with TRBJ1-5; the D gene is possibly TRBD1 (6 bases). Germline assignment: CDR1 MDHEN and CDR2 SYDVKM. Trimming stripped 5 bases from V and 5 bases from J, with 13 bases between. The CDR3 is made up of 14 amino acids. CDR3 loop: CASSPTGLYQPQHF. The CDR3 nucleotides read TGTGCCAGCAGTCCAACAGGGTTGTATCAGCCCCAGCATTTT.

The gene calls are TRBV27 and TRBJ1-6; 8 nucleotides agree with TRBD1. The J segment lost 9 bases and the V segment lost 5 bases, leaving 18 bases of the junction unmatched. This CDR3 is built from 18 residues. Looked up from germline, CDR1 is MNHEY and CDR2 is SMNVEV (reference sequence). This CDR3 reads CASSLSRGRSRLGSPLHF. DNA for the CDR3: TGTGCCAGCAGTCTCTCCAGGGGGCGCAGTCGTTTGGGTTCACCCCTCCACTTT.

The gene calls are TRBV3-1 (or the pseudogene TRBV3-2) and TRBJ1-6, with 8 positions matching TRBD1. This CDR3 contains 15 residues. Germline-derived CDR1 and CDR2 are LGHDT and YNNKEL (reference sequence). The V segment lost 2 bases and the J segment 8 bases; nucleotides outside the gene matches: 5. The CDR3 loop reads CASSQFTGGDSPLHF. DNA for the CDR3: TGTGCCAGCAGCCAATTCACAGGGGGAGATTCACCCCTCCACTTT.